The rows below give T cell receptor beta chains drawn from one sample of a study of response to subunit inactivated influenza vaccine. TCRdb re-analysed the RT-PCR reads in MiXCR, keeping a single row per CDR3 protein. Of hundreds of thousands of distinct CDR3 sequences listed, under 20% are singletons. The sequenced sample was PBMCs from blood, obtained around 5 days after vaccination. The receptors derive from a man aged 45-65 years who received an inactivated influenza vaccine. Each CDR3 is given with its conserved first and last residue. A D gene is named only where the DNA matches it firmly. Clone size is stated in some rows and not others, as once, few, many or a class when expanded.

abundance,j_gene,d_gene,v_gene,CDR3nt,CDR3aa
many,TRBJ2-5,.,TRBV7-9,TGTGCCAGCGGCACGGGAGAGACCCAGTACTTC,CASGTGETQYF
.,TRBJ2-5,TRBD2,TRBV12-3/TRBV12-4,TGTGCCAGCAGTTGGACTAGCGGGAAGGCCGGGGAGACCCAGTACTTC,CASSWTSGKAGETQYF
.,TRBJ1-2,.,TRBV12-3/TRBV12-4,TGTGCCAGCAGCCCGGAACGAAACTATGGCTACACCTTC,CASSPERNYGYTF
few,TRBJ2-2,.,TRBV7-3,TGTGCCAGCAGCTTCGGGACACGTCTCACCGGGGAGCTGTTTTTT,CASSFGTRLTGELFF
many,TRBJ2-1,.,TRBV5-1,TGCGCCAGCAGCTTGGCCACGAGCTACAATGAGCAGTTCTTC,CASSLATSYNEQFF
.,TRBJ2-7,TRBD1,TRBV27,TGTGCCAGCAGTTTATCGGCGACAACAGGGGGGGAGCAGTACTTC,CASSLSATTGGEQYF
.,TRBJ1-6,.,TRBV6-5,TGTGCCAGCAGTTACTCGATGTGGAGCTCCTATAATTCACCCCTCCACTTT,CASSYSMWSSYNSPLHF
.,TRBJ2-1,.,TRBV7-3,TGTGCCAGCAGCCCAAAAGACCGGATATTTGAGCAGTTCTTC,CASSPKDRIFEQFF
once,TRBJ2-7,TRBD1,TRBV20-1,TGCAGTGCACCACTTAGGGACAGGGTACCCTCCTACGAGCAGTACTTC,CSAPLRDRVPSYEQYF
many,TRBJ1-1,.,TRBV12-3/TRBV12-4,TGTGCCAGCAGCCGGACGGAGACTGAAGCTTTCTTT,CASSRTETEAFF
.,TRBJ2-6,TRBD1,TRBV4-1,TGCGCCAGCAGCCAAGAAAGGACAGGGGTCTCTGGGGCCAACGTCCTGACTTTC,CASSQERTGVSGANVLTF
few,TRBJ2-2,.,TRBV28,TGTGCCAGCAGTCCCCCTTATGTTGGGGAGCTGTTTTTT,CASSPPYVGELFF
.,TRBJ1-5,TRBD1,TRBV20-1,TGCAGTGCTAGAGGACAGGGTTCGGGGCAGCCCCAGCATTTT,CSARGQGSGQPQHF
.,TRBJ2-1,TRBD1,TRBV7-2,TGTGCCAGCAGGGACAGGGGAAACTCCTACAATGAGCAGTTCTTC,CASRDRGNSYNEQFF
many,TRBJ1-5,.,TRBV12-3/TRBV12-4,TGTGCCAGCAGTTTGGGCGGCTACAATCAGCCCCAGCATTTT,CASSLGGYNQPQHF
many,TRBJ2-7,.,TRBV10-3,TGTGCCATCAGTAACAGGGCTACCTACGAGCAGTACTTC,CAISNRATYEQYF
.,TRBJ2-1,TRBD2,TRBV6-1,TGTGCCAGCAGCCGCTGGGTAGCGGGGGGGCACAATGAGCAGTTCTTC,CASSRWVAGGHNEQFF
.,TRBJ2-1,TRBD2,TRBV5-1,TGCGCCAGCAGCTTGGGGGGTCTACTAGCGGGCAATGAGCAGTTCTTC,CASSLGGLLAGNEQFF
few,TRBJ2-1,.,TRBV7-2,TGTGCCAGCAGCATCCTTCGGGCAGGGGTTAACAATGAGCAGTTCTTC,CASSILRAGVNNEQFF
many,TRBJ1-2,.,TRBV12-3/TRBV12-4,TGCGCCAGCAGCTTGGCAGGGAACTATGGCTACACCTTC,CASSLAGNYGYTF
few,TRBJ1-5,.,TRBV18,TGTGCCAGCTCACTTTCGACACCTAATAGCAATCAGCCCCAGCATTTT,CASSLSTPNSNQPQHF
.,TRBJ2-7,TRBD1,TRBV5-5,TGTGCCAGCAGCAGACAGGACAGGGGGACTCAATCGTACGAGCAGTACTTC,CASSRQDRGTQSYEQYF
.,TRBJ2-1,.,TRBV11-2,TGTGCCAGCAGCTTAGGACAGACACCCAATGAGGAGTTCTTC,CASSLGQTPNEEFF
.,TRBJ2-1,.,TRBV30,TGTGCCTGGAGCTCTATGCCCCCCCGGGAGCCATCCGCCTTC,CAWSSMPPREPSAF
many,TRBJ2-7,TRBD2,TRBV7-2,TGTGCCAGCAGCTTAGGAGAAGCGGGGGGGCCGTACGAGCAGTACTTC,CASSLGEAGGPYEQYF
few,TRBJ2-7,.,TRBV5-5,TGTGCCAGCAGCTTAGAGGGCCCCGTCTACGAGCAGTACTTC,CASSLEGPVYEQYF